One and the same sample provided the 2 T cell receptor beta chains below, sequenced in a study of T-cell memory formation after mild COVID-19. A single record per CDR3 protein comes from TCRdb applying MiXCR to the 5' RACE reads. The sample consists of 350,000 or so distinct CDR3 sequences, under 25% of them appearing once. Sequenced sample: PBMCs or a T cell subset sorted from them (not recorded which). These receptor sequences come from an adult woman who had mild COVID-19 (a few samples of this study predate the infection). Cell type and time point are not known.

The rearrangement joins TRBV5-1 to TRBJ2-3; D tentatively fits TRBD1 or TRBD2 (5 bases each). The CDR3 has 13 residues. In germline, CDR1 is SGHRS, CDR2 YFSETQ. The V end lost 9 bases, the J end lost 5 bases, and 16 bases lay between the germline ends. This CDR3 reads CATREGPKDTQYF. The CDR3 nucleotides are TGCGCCACCCGTGAGGGGCCAAAAGATACGCAGTATTTT.

The chain couples TRBV5-6 to TRBJ2-5; 7 nucleotides align to TRBD2. CDR3 length: 16 amino acids. V shed 3 bases, J shed 5 bases, and the junction held 13 bases outside the gene matches. The germline V gene encodes CDR1 SGHDT and CDR2 YYEEEE. The CDR3 nucleotides are TGTGCCAGCAGCTCAGAGAGAGCGGGGTCCGGGGAGACCCAGTACTTC. It yields the protein CASSSERAGSGETQYF.